This T cell receptor (beta chain) came from a study of cytomegalovirus exposure and HLA in healthy donors. Findings and caveats of the study: Later analysis revealed greater clonal expansion in HLA-associated TCR beta chains than in equally common others. TCR beta V segments were, for the most part, productive about 87% or about 30% of the time in an earlier analysis.

In this sample, this clone turned up once. Antigen specificity is unknown. The PCR had 60 Vbeta and 13 Jbeta primers. In the authors' workflow: Later reanalysis found 75 million to 100 million unique TCR beta chains, around 9.9 million of them shared. Using immunoSEQ multiplex PCR, the repertoire was profiled, and TCRdb retains in-frame clones only, with some absent. V and J calls and clone size are those listed in that table; D and trimming were worked out from the DNA. Of some 200,000 clones in the sample, approximately 82% were seen once. Trimming took 4 bases from V and 3 from J; bases not matched to a gene: 6. The CDR3 totals 16 residues. Germline loops: CDR1 SEHNR, CDR2 FQNEAQ (reference sequence).

The rearrangement links TRBV7-9 to TRBJ2-1, with TRBD2 identical over 10 bases. The clonotype was recovered from a woman aged 35 to 49 in good health and CMV-seronegative. The sequencing input was PBMCs. The CDR3 loop is CASSWTSGGLYNEQFF. The CDR3 DNA sequence: TGTGCCAGCAGCTGGACTAGCGGCGGTCTCTACAATGAGCAGTTCTTC.